A selection of T cell receptor beta chains follows, all from one sample in a study of technical replicates of blood from a few donors. Generated by immunoSEQ multiplex PCR, the TCRdb table keeps only in-frame clones and is missing some. Of about 80,000 clones in the sample, 75% to 95% were seen once. Sequenced input: T cells isolated from PBMCs. The receptors originated from a human donor in good health. Both conserved end residues are part of each CDR3. Fields, in order: V gene, CDR3 protein.

TRBV11-3 CASSRGQGNTIYF
TRBV6-5 CASSYRGDQPQHF
TRBV15 CATSSSRVASTEAFF
TRBV25-1 CASIYAGNTEAFF
TRBV4-2 CASSQVGGASYGYTF
TRBV9 CASSGEVSYTEAFF
TRBV28 CASSFKQIRDIAYNEQFF
TRBV25-1 CASSAAGTSYEQYF
TRBV5-1 CASSLGSSGRREQFF
TRBV2 CASNGQGPITGELFF
TRBV18 CASSPGDIYEKLFF
TRBV7-6 CASSPGGDYGYTF
TRBV25-1 CASSATTGTGYEQYF
TRBV6-5 CASSWSGATQYF
TRBV5-1 CASSLAVQAEQYF
TRBV4-1 CASSQDGGTGTEAFF
TRBV4-1 CASSQGQRTGELFF
TRBV19 CASSKRSAAGGYGYTF
TRBV20-1 CSALGAETQYF
TRBV4-3 CASSQERYGGEDQYF
TRBV27 CASSFSETTNEKLFF
TRBV29-1 CSVGRDTNQPQHF
TRBV30 CAWMGARLNEQFF
TRBV28 CASSLRLTGAMNNEQFF
TRBV29-1 CSVELARARNEQFF
TRBV7-2 CASSLPGVRAEAFF
TRBV16 CASSQLGAREGRETQYF
TRBV4-3 CASSPEWTGRSGELFF
TRBV30 CAWSGLAGSYNEQFF
TRBV18 CASSPKASEAFF
TRBV6-5 CASSVARADTQYF
TRBV27 CASSLSHGGTEAFF
TRBV18 CASSRDSVMQYTQYF
TRBV19 CASSPWLAGTGPEQFF
TRBV9 CASSVGGGQTRGEQYF
TRBV14 CASRRDRDTGELFF
TRBV4-3 CASSQGGNSYEQYF
TRBV28 CASSSDLTGPTSHPHYEQYF
TRBV28 CASSSLTAREGLRDYTDTQYF
TRBV27 CASGLLAGEDEQYF
TRBV4-1 CASSQEKRDYPDTQYF
TRBV28 CASSLGSPRYEQYF
TRBV10-1 CASSRGGLAGGGYEQYF
TRBV2 CASSSLQETQYF
TRBV18 CASSPGQERYTF
TRBV9 CASSAGLAGSYEQYF
TRBV19 CASSIEGGQDGTQYF
TRBV5-1 CASSLSQLAGLLEQYF